This T cell receptor beta chain derives from a study of immune cell composition in non-small cell lung cancer. DNA was extracted from unsorted cell suspensions stored frozen. V was pared by 1 base and J by 11 bases, with 4 bases of the junction left unmatched. CDR3 length: 12 amino acids. The V gene's germline CDR1 is LGHNT and CDR2 FRNRAP. TCRdb's table, derived via immunoSEQ multiplex PCR, lists solely in-frame clones and lacks some. Seen here are 5,000 to 5,500 clones, over 65% observed once, and the top ten hold roughly 10%. The source is a human donor with non-small cell lung cancer. Sample: lung tumor tissue. The chain has TRBV12-5 and TRBJ1-1, with 7 bases matching TRBD1. CDR3: CASGLGQGMAFF. CDR3 nucleotide sequence: TGTGCTAGTGGTTTGGGACAGGGCATGGCTTTCTTT.